This TCR beta chain came from a study of breast tumors, draining lymph nodes, adjacent tissues. This clonotype was found a few times. What it binds is unknown. A much bigger clone sits one base away, suggesting this may be a read error. Study-level findings and limits: Findings are consistent with lymph node origin and intratumoral expansion of most tumor T cells. Tumor repertoires ranked between lymph nodes and nontumor tissue in diversity, with V and J gene preferences. Luminal-like breast cancer showed significantly higher tumor–nontumor repertoire similarity than basal-like.

The lymph nodes were axillary draining lymph nodes from breast cancer patients. The germline V gene encodes CDR1 MNHNY and CDR2 SVGAGI (reference sequence). There are 15 residues in the CDR3. Trimming pared 8 bases from V and 5 bases from J, leaving 16 bases between. TCRdb reprocessed the multiplex PCR reads via MiXCR and lists one record per CDR3 protein. The table has 150,000 to 200,000 distinct CDR3 sequences, approximately 33% seen once. The receptor comes from a female donor with breast cancer. Some clones in this sample may be carry-over from other donors' samples. The sample was axillary lymph node tissue. The chain is built from TRBV6-6 and TRBJ1-6; D is undetermined. CDR3 nucleotide sequence: TGTGCCAGCCTTCTTTGGACCGGTGATAATTCACCCCTCCACTTT. This encodes CASLLWTGDNSPLHF.